This T cell receptor beta chain was sequenced in a study of blood T cell repertoires in COVID-19. Study information: Acute-phase and convalescent COVID-19 samples originated in the United States, Italy and Spain.

The V and J ends lost 5 bases and 0 bases respectively, with 13 bases between them. The CDR3 covers 15 residues. Germline-derived CDR1 and CDR2 are LGHDT and YNNKEL (reference sequence). The method was immunoSEQ multiplex PCR; TCRdb's version includes in-frame clones alone and lacks a portion of them. The data contain some 99,000 clones, roughly 84% of them singletons. The gene calls are TRBV3-1 (or the pseudogene TRBV3-2) and TRBJ1-2, with a weak D call TRBD1 (6 bases). This receptor was taken from an older woman in a cohort sampled during active or convalescent COVID-19. The source material was peripheral blood. CDR3 in amino acids: CASSITGSPNYGYTF. The CDR3 DNA reads TGTGCCAGCAGCATAACAGGGAGTCCTAACTATGGCTACACCTTC.